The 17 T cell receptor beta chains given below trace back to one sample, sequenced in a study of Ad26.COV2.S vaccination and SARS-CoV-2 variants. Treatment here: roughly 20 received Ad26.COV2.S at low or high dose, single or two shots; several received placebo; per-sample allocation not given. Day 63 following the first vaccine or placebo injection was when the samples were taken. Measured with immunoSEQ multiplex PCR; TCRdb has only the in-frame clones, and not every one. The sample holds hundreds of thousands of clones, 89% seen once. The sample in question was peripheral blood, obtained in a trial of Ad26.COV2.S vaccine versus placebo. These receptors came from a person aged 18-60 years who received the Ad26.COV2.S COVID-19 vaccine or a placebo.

CDR3 sequence reads: CASSAGETGRTNEKLFF. DNA of the CDR3: TGTGCCAGCAGTGCGGGAGAAACGGGAAGGACTAATGAAAAACTGTTTTTT. The chain uses TRBV25-1 and TRBJ1-4, with D uncertain. The CDR3 spans 17 residues. Germline loops: CDR1 MGHDK, CDR2 SYGVNS. V was shortened by 4 bases and J by 2 bases, with 17 bases between the two germline ends.

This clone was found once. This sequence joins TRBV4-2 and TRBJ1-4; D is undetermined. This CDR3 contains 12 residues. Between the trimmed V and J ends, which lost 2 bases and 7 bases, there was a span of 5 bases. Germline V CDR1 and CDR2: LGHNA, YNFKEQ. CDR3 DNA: TGTGCCAGCAGCCAAAGGGTTGAAAAACTGTTTTTT. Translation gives CASSQRVEKLFF.

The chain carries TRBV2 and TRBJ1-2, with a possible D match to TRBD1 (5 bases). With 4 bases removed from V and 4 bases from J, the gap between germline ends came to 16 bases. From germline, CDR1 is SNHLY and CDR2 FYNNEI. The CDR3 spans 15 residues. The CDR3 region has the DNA TGTGCCAGCAGTGCTCTTGGGGGGGAAGGCTATGGCTACACCTTC. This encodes CASSALGGEGYGYTF.

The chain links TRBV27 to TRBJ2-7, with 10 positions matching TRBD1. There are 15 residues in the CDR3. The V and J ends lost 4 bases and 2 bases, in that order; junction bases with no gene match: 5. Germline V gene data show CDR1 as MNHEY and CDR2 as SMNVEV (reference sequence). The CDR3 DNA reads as TGTGCCAGCAGTTGGGGACAGGGGAGAACCTACGAGCAGTACTTC. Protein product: CASSWGQGRTYEQYF.

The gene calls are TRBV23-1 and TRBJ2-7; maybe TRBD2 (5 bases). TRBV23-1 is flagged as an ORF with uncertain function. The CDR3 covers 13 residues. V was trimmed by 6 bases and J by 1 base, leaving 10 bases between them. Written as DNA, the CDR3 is TGCGCCAGCAGGATCGGAGGATCCTACGAGCAGTACTTC. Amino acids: CASRIGGSYEQYF.

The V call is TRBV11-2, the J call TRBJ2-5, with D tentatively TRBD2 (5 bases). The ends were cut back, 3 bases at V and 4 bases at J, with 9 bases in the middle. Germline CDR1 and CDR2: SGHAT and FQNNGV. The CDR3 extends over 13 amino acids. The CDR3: CASSFAGRETQYF. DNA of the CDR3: TGTGCCAGCAGCTTTGCGGGCCGAGAGACCCAGTACTTC.

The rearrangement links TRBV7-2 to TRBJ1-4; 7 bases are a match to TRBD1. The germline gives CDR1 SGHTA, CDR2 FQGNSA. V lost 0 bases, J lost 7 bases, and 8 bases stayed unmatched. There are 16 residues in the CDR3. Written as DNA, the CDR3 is TGTGCCAGCAGCTTAGCGGGAGGGGGCGCCGGTGAAAAACTGTTTTTT. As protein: CASSLAGGGAGEKLFF.

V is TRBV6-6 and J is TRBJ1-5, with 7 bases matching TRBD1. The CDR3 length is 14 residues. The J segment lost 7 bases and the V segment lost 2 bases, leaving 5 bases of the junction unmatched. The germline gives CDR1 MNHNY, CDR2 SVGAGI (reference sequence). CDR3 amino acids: CASSYPGQEQPQHF. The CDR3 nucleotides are TGTGCCAGCAGTTACCCCGGACAGGAACAGCCCCAGCATTTT.

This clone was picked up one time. This CDR3 is CASSYSRQGISYEQYF. As DNA, the CDR3 is TGTGCCAGCAGTTACTCACGACAGGGGATTTCCTACGAGCAGTACTTC. The chain uses TRBV6-5 and TRBJ2-7; 8 bases align to TRBD1. Germline V gene data show CDR1 as MNHEY and CDR2 as SVGAGI. The V segment lost 0 bases and the J segment 1 base; nucleotides outside the gene matches: 5. The CDR3 consists of 16 residues.

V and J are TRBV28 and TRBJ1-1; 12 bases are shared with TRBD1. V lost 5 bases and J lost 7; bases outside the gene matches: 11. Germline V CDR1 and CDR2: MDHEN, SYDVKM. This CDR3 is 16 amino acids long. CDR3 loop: CASSAAPGQGAVEAFF. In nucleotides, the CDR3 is TGTGCCAGCAGTGCGGCACCGGGACAGGGGGCGGTTGAAGCTTTCTTT.

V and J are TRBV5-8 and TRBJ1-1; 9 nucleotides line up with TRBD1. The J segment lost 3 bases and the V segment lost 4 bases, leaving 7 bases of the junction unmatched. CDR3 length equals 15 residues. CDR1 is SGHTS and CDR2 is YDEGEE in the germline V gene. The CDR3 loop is CASSTGTGRYTEAFF. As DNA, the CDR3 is TGTGCCAGCAGCACAGGGACAGGGCGTTACACTGAAGCTTTCTTT.

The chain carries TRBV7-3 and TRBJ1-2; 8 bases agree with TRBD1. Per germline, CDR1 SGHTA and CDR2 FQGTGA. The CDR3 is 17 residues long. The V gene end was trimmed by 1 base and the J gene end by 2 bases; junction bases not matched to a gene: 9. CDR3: CASSLRPPDRENYGYTF. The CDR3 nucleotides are TGTGCCAGCAGCTTAAGGCCCCCGGACAGGGAAAACTATGGCTACACCTTC.

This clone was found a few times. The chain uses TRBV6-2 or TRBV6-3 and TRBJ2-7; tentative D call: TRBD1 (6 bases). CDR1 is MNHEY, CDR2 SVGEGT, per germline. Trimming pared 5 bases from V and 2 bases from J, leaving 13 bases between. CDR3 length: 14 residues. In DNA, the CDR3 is TGTGCCAGCAGTCCGTCCTACAGGGCCTACGAGCAGTACTTC. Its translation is CASSPSYRAYEQYF.

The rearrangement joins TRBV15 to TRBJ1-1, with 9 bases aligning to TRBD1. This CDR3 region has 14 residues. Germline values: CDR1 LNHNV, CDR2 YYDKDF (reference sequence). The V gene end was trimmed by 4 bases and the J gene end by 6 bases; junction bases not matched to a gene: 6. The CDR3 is CATSTLQGAAEAFF. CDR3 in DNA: TGTGCCACCAGCACCTTACAGGGGGCCGCTGAAGCTTTCTTT. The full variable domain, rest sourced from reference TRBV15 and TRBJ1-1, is DAMVIQNPRYQVTQFGKPVTLSCSQTLNHNVMYWYQQKSSQAPKLLFHYYDKDFNNEADTPDNFQSRRPNTSFCFLDIRSPGLGDTAMYLCATSTLQGAAEAFFGQGTRLTVV.

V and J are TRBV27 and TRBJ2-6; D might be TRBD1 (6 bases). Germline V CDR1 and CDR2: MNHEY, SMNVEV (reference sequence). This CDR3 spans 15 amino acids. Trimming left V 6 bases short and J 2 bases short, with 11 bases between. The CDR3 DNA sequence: TGTGCCAGCAGAATACAGGGCCCTGGGGCCAACGTCCTGACTTTC. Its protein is CASRIQGPGANVLTF.

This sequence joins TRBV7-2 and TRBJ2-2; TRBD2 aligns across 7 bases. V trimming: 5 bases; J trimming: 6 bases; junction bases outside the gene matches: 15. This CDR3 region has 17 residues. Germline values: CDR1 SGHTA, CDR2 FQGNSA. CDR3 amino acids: CASSTRGGSSRAGELFF. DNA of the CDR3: TGTGCCAGCAGCACACGGGGCGGGAGTTCCAGGGCCGGGGAGCTGTTTTTT.

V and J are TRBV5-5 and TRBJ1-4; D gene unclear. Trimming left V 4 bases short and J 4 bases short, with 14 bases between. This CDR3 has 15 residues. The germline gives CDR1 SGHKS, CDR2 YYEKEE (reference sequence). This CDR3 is CASSPTYGYNEKLFF. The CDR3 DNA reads TGTGCCAGCAGCCCCACTTATGGCTATAATGAAAAACTGTTTTTT.